One and the same sample provided the 4 T cell receptor beta chains below, sequenced in a study of neurological immune-mediated disorders (dated by TCRdb to the late 2010s). Library method: 5' RACE. Sequencer: Illumina HiSeq 2500. The raw public data were reprocessed by TCRdb itself: fastp quality trimming at Q25, MiXCR clonotype calling, in-frame beta chains only. Rows are unified per CDR3 protein, each entry keeping the most common DNA and genes. This sample gives some 48,000 distinct CDR3 sequences in total; approximately 5.8% of them show up just once. The ten largest clones take up 1.3% to 1.5% of the sample. The sample was CD4+ T cells from blood. These receptors were collected from a woman between 18 and 29 years old with multiple sclerosis.

The chain uses TRBV12-3 or TRBV12-4 and TRBJ2-5; possibly TRBD1 or TRBD2 for D (5 bases each). The DNA matches TRBJ2-1 better at its end, which makes the J call doubtful. The CDR3 is made up of 15 amino acids. The CDR3 DNA follows: TGTGCCAGCAGTTTAGAGGGGCGGGTTTACAATGAGCAGTTCTTC. Translated, it gives CASSLEGRVYNEQFF.

This clonotype was seen at least ten times. This chain uses TRBV20-1 with TRBJ2-1; 8 bases fit TRBD2. Germline V gives CDR1 DFQATT, CDR2 SNEGSKA (reference sequence). J lost 6 bases, V lost 3 bases, and 10 bases had no gene match. The CDR3 loop spans 15 amino acids. This chain's CDR3 is CSASSPGGPLNEQFF. The CDR3 DNA is TGCAGTGCTAGTTCCCCGGGAGGGCCCCTCAATGAGCAGTTCTTC.

This clonotype was seen repeatedly, ten times or more. The chain links TRBV7-6 to TRBJ2-5; TRBD1 matches at 9 bases. Germline CDR1 reads SGHVS; CDR2 reads FNYEAQ. There are 14 residues in the CDR3. Trimming at V came to 4 bases and at J to 5 bases, leaving 5 bases not matched to a gene. Written as DNA, the CDR3 is TGTGCCAGCAGCTCTTTAGGGACAGGGGAGACCCAGTACTTC. It is translated as CASSSLGTGETQYF.

This clonotype was observed many times. The rearrangement uses TRBV20-1 and TRBJ2-4; maybe TRBD1 (8 bases). Germline V gene sequence: CDR1 DFQATT, CDR2 SNEGSKA (reference sequence). Trimming took 5 bases from V and 2 from J, leaving 16 bases between them. This CDR3 is built from 15 residues. CDR3 sequence reads: CSAERTGTTKNIQYF. The CDR3 DNA follows: TGCAGTGCTGAGCGGACAGGGACTACCAAAAACATTCAGTACTTC.